The 29 T cell receptor beta chains listed next were all sequenced from one sample in a study of blood T cell repertoires in COVID-19. Sequencing used immunoSEQ multiplex PCR; TCRdb keeps in-frame clones, though not all of them. The table includes 310,000 or so clones, 70% to 90% detected once. The sequenced sample was PBMCs or T cells enriched from blood (not recorded which). The receptors were gathered from a woman aged 18-30 years who had recovered from COVID-19.

The chain combines TRBV7-9 with TRBJ2-1; 13 positions agree with TRBD2. The trim removed 4 bases at V and 0 bases at J, leaving 9 bases unmatched. The germline CDR1 and CDR2 sequences are SEHNR and FQNEAQ (reference sequence). The CDR3 loop spans 19 amino acids. CDR3 sequence (DNA): TGTGCCAGCAGCTCAACCGGGACTAGCGGGGTCAGCTCCTACAATGAGCAGTTCTTC. Its protein is CASSSTGTSGVSSYNEQFF.

This clone was counted only a few times. This rearrangement joins TRBV11-2 to TRBJ2-2; D perhaps matches TRBD1 (5 bases). The CDR3 sequence is 16 residues long. CDR1 is SGHAT and CDR2 is FQNNGV in the germline V gene. Trimming stripped 1 base from V and 3 bases from J, with 12 bases between. Here the CDR3 reads CASSLGLGAYTGELFF. DNA of the CDR3: TGTGCCAGCAGCTTAGGGTTAGGGGCTTACACCGGGGAGCTGTTTTTT. Based on the CDR3 plus reference TRBV11-2 and TRBJ2-2, the full variable domain is EAGVAQSPRYKIIEKRQSVAFWCNPISGHATLYWYQQILGQGPKLLIQFQNNGVVDDSQLPKDRFSAERLKGVDSTLKIQPAKLEDSAVYLCASSLGLGAYTGELFFGEGSRLTVL.

J is TRBJ2-1 and V is TRBV2; 8 bases map to TRBD2. V dropped 6 bases and J dropped 0; count of bases not matched to a gene: 1. CDR3 length: 14 residues. Germline assignment: CDR1 SNHLY and CDR2 FYNNEI. The chain's CDR3 is CASRSGSSYNEQFF. CDR3 sequence (DNA): TGTGCCAGCAGGAGCGGGAGCTCCTACAATGAGCAGTTCTTC.

The V and J genes are TRBV19 and TRBJ2-2; 10 positions agree with TRBD2. Per the germline V gene, CDR1 is LNHDA and CDR2 is SQIVND (reference sequence). The V and J ends lost 6 bases and 7 bases, in that order; junction bases with no gene match: 20. The CDR3 has 19 residues. CDR3 in amino acids: CASSLRALASGSSGGELFF. CDR3 coding DNA: TGTGCCAGTAGCCTGCGGGCCCTGGCTAGCGGGAGTTCTGGCGGGGAGCTGTTTTTT. Full variable domain (remainder filled in from reference TRBV19 and TRBJ2-2): DGGITQSPKYLFRKEGQNVTLSCEQNLNHDAMYWYRQDPGQGLRLIYYSQIVNDFQKGDIAEGYSVSREKKESFPLTVTSAQKNPTAFYLCASSLRALASGSSGGELFFGEGSRLTVL.

This chain links TRBV19 with TRBJ1-2; TRBD1 matches at 9 bases. V was pared by 1 base and J by 4 bases, with 4 bases of the junction left unmatched. Germline V gives CDR1 LNHDA, CDR2 SQIVND (reference sequence). The CDR3 is made up of 15 amino acids. The CDR3 protein is CASSIATGGSYGYTF. The CDR3 DNA follows: TGTGCCAGTAGTATAGCCACAGGGGGCAGCTATGGCTACACCTTC.

The rearrangement uses TRBV10-3 and TRBJ2-3; 9 nucleotides align to TRBD1. From germline, CDR1 is ENHRY and CDR2 SYGVKD. V was clipped by 10 bases and J by 4 bases; unmatched bases: 15. CDR3 length: 16 residues. Here the CDR3 reads CATSPTGTGRSDTQYF. The CDR3 bases are TGTGCCACCTCTCCTACCGGGACAGGGAGGTCAGATACGCAGTATTTT.

This sequence joins TRBV4-1 and TRBJ1-6; unclear D gene. CDR3 length equals 16 residues. Germline-derived CDR1 and CDR2 are MGHRA and YSYEKL. V shed 0 bases and J shed 4 bases, with 10 bases lying between them. The CDR3 is CASSQEGRPYNSPLHF. In nucleotides, the CDR3 is TGCGCCAGCAGCCAAGAAGGGAGGCCGTATAATTCACCCCTCCACTTT.

This chain uses TRBV3-1 (or the pseudogene TRBV3-2) with TRBJ1-4, with a possible D match to TRBD1 (6 bases). Trimming cost V 4 bases and J 5 bases, with 11 bases left between them. This CDR3 contains 14 residues. Germline values: CDR1 LGHDT, CDR2 YNNKEL (reference sequence). CDR3 DNA: TGTGCCAGCAGCCCGCCTCAGGGGAATGAAAAACTGTTTTTT. Translated, it gives CASSPPQGNEKLFF.

V and J are TRBV19 and TRBJ2-2; no definite D call. Germline CDR1 is LNHDA and CDR2 is SQIVND (reference sequence). The CDR3 sequence is 15 residues long. V was trimmed by 3 bases and J by 1 base, leaving 9 bases between them. The DNA of the CDR3 is TGTGCCAGTAGTATTCGAGCGCGGAACACCGGGGAGCTGTTTTTT. It translates to CASSIRARNTGELFF.

The rearrangement uses TRBV5-3 and TRBJ1-1; 8 bases are a match to TRBD1. TRBV5-3 is annotated as an ORF whose role is uncertain. This CDR3 is 16 amino acids long. The V segment lost 4 bases and the J segment 3 bases; nucleotides outside the gene matches: 11. CDR3 sequence: CARSLPPSDRDTEAFF. In DNA, the CDR3 is TGTGCCAGAAGCCTCCCTCCGTCGGACAGGGACACTGAAGCTTTCTTT.

The V and J genes are TRBV28 and TRBJ2-7, with 12 bases matching TRBD2. In germline, CDR1 is MDHEN, CDR2 SYDVKM. There are 15 residues in the CDR3. The V segment lost 5 bases and the J segment 3 bases; nucleotides outside the gene matches: 5. The CDR3 DNA is TGTGCCAGCAGTCCTAGCGGGAGGGCCTTCTACGAGCAGTACTTC. It is translated as CASSPSGRAFYEQYF.

This chain connects TRBV7-9 to TRBJ1-2; D perhaps matches TRBD1 (6 bases). This CDR3 is 13 amino acids long. Trimming cost V 5 bases and J 9 bases, with 16 bases left between them. From germline, CDR1 is SEHNR and CDR2 FQNEAQ (reference sequence). CDR3 protein: CASSQAGTYSYTF. In DNA, the CDR3 is TGTGCCAGCAGCCAGGCCGGGACATACAGCTACACCTTC.

This clone has just a few counts. V is TRBV4-1 and J is TRBJ2-7, with TRBD2 matching 8 bases. CDR3 length: 15 residues. V shed 5 bases and J 1 base; nucleotides not matched to a gene: 7. Germline CDR1 reads MGHRA; CDR2 reads YSYEKL. This CDR3 reads CASSYGLAASYEQYF. CDR3 DNA: TGCGCCAGCAGCTACGGACTAGCCGCATCCTACGAGCAGTACTTC.

The rearrangement uses TRBV27 and TRBJ1-5; D might be TRBD1 (5 bases). The V gene's germline CDR1 is MNHEY and CDR2 SMNVEV (reference sequence). The CDR3 runs 15 residues. V lost 2 bases, J lost 7 bases, and 15 bases lay in between. CDR3 DNA: TGTGCCAGCAGTTTAAGACGTGGGGCCGAGCAGCCCCAGCATTTT. This codes for CASSLRRGAEQPQHF.

The chain couples TRBV10-1 to TRBJ2-2; 8 bases are shared with TRBD2. The CDR3 is made up of 14 amino acids. Germline values: CDR1 WNHNN, CDR2 SYGVQD (reference sequence). V lost 7 bases, J lost 1 base, and 2 bases stayed unmatched. The CDR3 is CASNSGKNTGELFF. DNA for the CDR3: TGCGCCAGCAATAGCGGGAAGAACACCGGGGAGCTGTTTTTT.

This clone was found once. V is TRBV12-3 or TRBV12-4 and J is TRBJ1-6; TRBD1 matches 8 bases. V was pared by 4 bases and J by 13 bases, with 6 bases of the junction left unmatched. The CDR3 is 13 residues long. CDR3 coding DNA: TGTGCCAGCAGTTCCAGGACAGGGACGCCCCTCCACTTT. It translates to CASSSRTGTPLHF.

The J gene is TRBJ2-1, the V gene TRBV7-9; D unclear. V lost 3 bases and J lost 7, with 22 bases in between. The length of the CDR3 is 17 residues. Germline CDR1 reads SEHNR; CDR2 reads FQNEAQ (reference sequence). This CDR3 reads CASSLKPDLGEVNEQFF. The CDR3 coding sequence is TGTGCCAGCAGCTTGAAGCCGGATCTAGGAGAGGTAAATGAGCAGTTCTTC.

V is TRBV30 and J is TRBJ2-7; D possibly corresponds to TRBD2 (5 bases). The CDR3 consists of 12 residues. Between the trimmed V and J ends, which lost 4 bases and 6 bases, there was a span of 13 bases. Looked up from germline, CDR1 is GTSNPN and CDR2 is SVGIG (reference sequence). CDR3 amino acids: CAWNFGNREQYF. CDR3 DNA: TGTGCCTGGAACTTCGGGAATCGCGAGCAGTACTTC.

This clone was seen a few times. This chain connects TRBV7-9 to TRBJ1-2; D is uncertain. Germline CDR1 reads SEHNR; CDR2 reads FQNEAQ (reference sequence). V was trimmed by 3 bases and J by 8 bases, leaving 16 bases between them. This CDR3 contains 14 residues. The CDR3 here is CASSLGHSARGYTF. The DNA of the CDR3 is TGTGCCAGCAGCTTGGGCCATAGTGCGAGAGGCTACACCTTC.

This rearrangement joins TRBV5-5 to TRBJ2-5; the D is unclear. Per germline, CDR1 SGHKS and CDR2 YYEKEE (reference sequence). V was shortened by 0 bases and J by 1 base, with 4 bases between the two germline ends. The CDR3 covers 13 residues. DNA for the CDR3: TGTGCCAGCAGCTTGGGCAGCCAAGAGACCCAGTACTTC. Amino acid sequence: CASSLGSQETQYF.

This clone was recorded once. V and J are TRBV11-2 and TRBJ2-1; perhaps TRBD1 as D (6 bases). The CDR3 is 15 residues long. CDR1 and CDR2 (germline): SGHAT, FQNNGV. V lost 5 bases and J 5 bases, leaving 16 bases between the germline ends. CDR3 loop: CASSEGDPWDNEQFF. The CDR3 region has the DNA TGTGCCAGCAGCGAGGGGGACCCCTGGGACAATGAGCAGTTCTTC.

The CDR3 DNA sequence: TGTGCCACCATTCTTTCGTTATTGACTATAACGGACAGGGCGAATAATTCACCCCTCCACTTT. Its protein product is CATILSLLTITDRANNSPLHF. The chain uses TRBV24-1 and TRBJ1-6; 8 bases match TRBD1. The ends lost 8 bases at V and 5 bases at J; junction bases unmatched: 25. CDR1 is KGHDR and CDR2 is SFDVKD in the germline V gene. CDR3 length: 21 residues.

This clone was counted between two and nine times. The V and J genes are TRBV2 and TRBJ1-1; possibly TRBD1 for D (6 bases). The CDR3 covers 14 residues. V was cut by 6 bases and J by 1 base, with 12 bases left in between. Germline lookup yields CDR1 SNHLY and CDR2 FYNNEI. This CDR3 is CASRIRGTNTEAFF. For the CDR3, the DNA is TGTGCCAGCAGAATAAGGGGGACGAACACTGAAGCTTTCTTT.

The chain joins TRBV5-1 to TRBJ2-1, with TRBD2 matching over 11 bases. The CDR3 is 14 amino acids. The V segment lost 2 bases and the J segment 8 bases; nucleotides outside the gene matches: 3. Germline CDR1 SGHRS, CDR2 YFSETQ. CDR3 DNA sequence: TGCGCCAGCAGCTTTAGCGGGGGGGCTTATGAGCAGTTCTTC. The encoded protein is CASSFSGGAYEQFF. Combining the CDR3 with reference TRBV5-1 and TRBJ2-1 gives the whole variable domain KAGVTQTPRYLIKTRGQQVTLSCSPISGHRSVSWYQQTPGQGLQFLFEYFSETQRNKGNFPGRFSGRQFSNSRSEMNVSTLELGDSALYLCASSFSGGAYEQFFGPGTRLTVL.

The chain joins TRBV6-5 to TRBJ1-4, with 9 bases identical to TRBD1. The ends lost 6 bases at V and 2 bases at J; junction bases unmatched: 4. The CDR3 sequence is 15 residues long. CDR1 is MNHEY and CDR2 is SVGAGI in the germline V gene. The CDR3 here is CASRRQGGTNEKLFF. The CDR3 DNA reads as TGTGCCAGCAGGCGACAGGGGGGCACTAATGAAAAACTGTTTTTT.

V is TRBV5-1 and J is TRBJ2-3, with D perhaps TRBD2 (5 bases). Germline-derived CDR1 and CDR2 are SGHRS and YFSETQ. The germline V and J ends were trimmed by 3 bases and 6 bases, with 20 bases remaining between them. The CDR3 totals 16 residues. CDR3: CASSWGAVSLGDTQYF. The CDR3 nucleotides read TGCGCCAGCAGCTGGGGAGCAGTCTCATTAGGGGATACGCAGTATTTT.

The gene calls are TRBV6-5 and TRBJ1-2, with 7 bases lining up with TRBD1. V shed 6 bases and J 2 bases; nucleotides not matched to a gene: 6. This CDR3 has 14 residues. In germline, CDR1 is MNHEY, CDR2 SVGAGI. In DNA form, the CDR3 reads TGTGCCAGCAGCTCGACAGGGAGAAACTATGGCTACACCTTC. This encodes CASSSTGRNYGYTF.

The V call is TRBV20-1, the J call TRBJ1-2; possible D gene TRBD1, 5 bases. There are 12 residues in the CDR3. CDR1 and CDR2 from the germline V gene are DFQATT and SNEGSKA (reference sequence). V was cut by 3 bases and J by 7 bases, with 12 bases left in between. CDR3 in amino acids: CSASTGTVGYTF. CDR3 nucleotides: TGCAGTGCTAGTACTGGGACTGTTGGCTACACCTTC.

The chain is built from TRBV29-1 and TRBJ1-5; D is unclear. V shed 1 base and J shed 9 bases, with 10 bases lying between them. CDR3 length: 12 amino acids. Germline-derived CDR1 and CDR2 are SQVTM and ANQGSEA. The CDR3 DNA is TGCAGCGTTGAAGTGGGCCTGGGGCCCCAGCATTTT. Amino acid sequence: CSVEVGLGPQHF.